These T cell receptor beta chains were read from a single sample in a study of read filtering for tumor transcriptome and immune sequencing. MiXCR was run by TCRdb on the reads, yielding one entry per CDR3 protein. The sample yields about 63,000 distinct CDR3 sequences, about 15% seen once. Sequencing was carried out using a population of CD138-negative cells sorted from bone marrow. Source of these receptors: a donor over 35 with multiple myeloma. The CDR3 runs from the conserved cysteine through the conserved F or W. The D gene is left open where the match is weak. Only some rows state a clone size, as once, few, many or a class for expanded clones.

J	V	length	size	D	DNA	CDR3
TRBJ2-2	TRBV24-1	16	many	TRBD1	TGTGCCACCAGTGATCAGGGACAGGGTGGTACCGGGGAGCTGTTTTTT	CATSDQGQGGTGELFF
TRBJ2-5	TRBV7-9	14	.	.	TGTGCCAGCAGCTTACGGGGATCCCAAGAGACCCAGTACTTC	CASSLRGSQETQYF
TRBJ1-3	TRBV7-9	15	many	TRBD1	TGTGCCAGCAGCCCCCCAAGGACAGGCGGTGACACCATATATTTT	CASSPPRTGGDTIYF
TRBJ1-1	TRBV2	13	many	.	TGTGCCAGCCGGGCAGCACCTAACACTGAAGCTTTCTTT	CASRAAPNTEAFF
TRBJ1-5	TRBV6-6	15	.	.	TGTGCCAGCAGTAAAAGGACAACTAGCAATCAGCCCCAGCATTTT	CASSKRTTSNQPQHF
TRBJ2-3	TRBV6-5	16	many	TRBD2	TGTGCCAGCAGCATGGGACTAGCGGGAAAAATAGATACGCAGTATTTT	CASSMGLAGKIDTQYF
TRBJ2-1	TRBV18	14	.	.	TGTGCCAGCTCACCACCCGCGAGACTCAATGAGCAGTTCTTC	CASSPPARLNEQFF
TRBJ2-7	TRBV20-1	11	many	TRBD1	TGCAGTGCTAGGCCCTCCGGGACAGAGTACTTC	CSARPSGTEYF
TRBJ2-3	TRBV4-3	16	many	.	TGTGCCAGCAGCCAAGAAGGGGGATTGTGGGCAGATACGCAGTATTTT	CASSQEGGLWADTQYF
TRBJ2-3	TRBV19	17	many	TRBD2	TGTGCCAGTAGTCCGGGACTAGCAGCAGCCGGCACAGATACGCAGTATTTT	CASSPGLAAAGTDTQYF
TRBJ1-1	TRBV10-3	12	many	TRBD1	TGTGCCATCAGTAAACAGGGGGCCGAAGCTTTCTTT	CAISKQGAEAFF
TRBJ1-5	TRBV20-1	19	.	TRBD1	TGCAGTGCTAGAGATGTTGGGACAGGGAACTTTTATAGCAATCAGCCCCAGCATTTT	CSARDVGTGNFYSNQPQHF
TRBJ2-5	TRBV7-6	13	.	TRBD1	TGTGCCAGCAGGACAGGGCTCCAAGAGACCCAGTACTTC	CASRTGLQETQYF
TRBJ1-5	TRBV7-8	15	many	TRBD1	TGTGCCAGCAGCCTACGGGACAGTAGCGGTCAGCCCCAGCATTTT	CASSLRDSSGQPQHF
TRBJ2-1	TRBV6-2/TRBV6-3	16	many	TRBD2	TGTGCCAGCAGTGACAGGACTAGCGGGACCTACAATGAGCAGTTCTTC	CASSDRTSGTYNEQFF
TRBJ1-5	TRBV7-9	16	many	TRBD1	TGTGCCAGCAGCTCTTCGACAGGGGGCCGCAATCAGCCCCAGCATTTT	CASSSSTGGRNQPQHF
TRBJ1-5	TRBV5-5	15	many	.	TGTGCCAGCAGCTTATCGGGAGGGGGCAATCAGCCCCAGCATTTT	CASSLSGGGNQPQHF
TRBJ1-5	TRBV6-5	13	many	.	TGTGCCAGCAGTCTACATAGCAATCAGCCCCAGCATTTT	CASSLHSNQPQHF
TRBJ2-3	TRBV20-1	15	.	TRBD2	TGCAGTGCTAGAGATGTAGCGGGGTACACAGATACGCAGTATTTT	CSARDVAGYTDTQYF
TRBJ1-1	TRBV7-9	14	many	TRBD1	TGTGCCAGCAGCTGGGACAGGGTAAATGGGGAAGCTTTCTTT	CASSWDRVNGEAFF
TRBJ2-7	TRBV10-3	15	few	.	TGTGCCATCAGTGAGTCTCAGGGGAATCCCTACGAGCAGTACTTC	CAISESQGNPYEQYF
TRBJ1-5	TRBV6-2/TRBV6-3	11	many	.	TGTGCCAGCAGTCACAAAGGGACCCAGCATTTT	CASSHKGTQHF
TRBJ2-3	TRBV29-1	15	many	.	TGCAGCGTCTACCCCCCAGCGGGCAACACAGATACGCAGTATTTT	CSVYPPAGNTDTQYF
TRBJ2-3	TRBV20-1	11	many	TRBD1	TGCAGTGCTAGAACCAAGGACAGGGTAAATTTT	CSARTKDRVNF
TRBJ1-3	TRBV5-1	15	.	.	TGCGCCAGCAGCTTGGATCGGCATTCGGGAAACACCATATATTTT	CASSLDRHSGNTIYF
TRBJ2-2	TRBV7-2	13	many	.	TGTGCCAGCAGCTTTGAGGGCCCCGGGGAGCTGTTTTTT	CASSFEGPGELFF
TRBJ2-5	TRBV7-9	14	many	.	TGTGCCAGCAGCTTTCCAGGGGTCCAAGAGACCCAGTACTTC	CASSFPGVQETQYF
TRBJ1-2	TRBV9	13	many	.	TGTGCCAGCAGCGTAGGGCAGAGCTATGGCTACACCTTC	CASSVGQSYGYTF
TRBJ2-7	TRBV6-2/TRBV6-3	13	.	.	TGTGCCAGTATGGGACAAAAATCCTACGAGCAGTACTTC	CASMGQKSYEQYF
TRBJ1-1	TRBV3-1	13	many	.	TGTGCCAGCAGCCAAGGACCGAACACTGAAGCTTTCTTT	CASSQGPNTEAFF
TRBJ2-2	TRBV7-3	16	many	TRBD1	TGTGCCAGCAGCTCGTCGACAGGGGGGATCACCGGGGAGCTGTTTTTT	CASSSSTGGITGELFF
TRBJ2-3	TRBV24-1	14	many	.	TGTGCCACCAGTAGTATCGATGTTCCAGATACGCAGTATTTT	CATSSIDVPDTQYF
TRBJ2-7	TRBV7-9	16	many	TRBD2	TGTGCCAGCAGCGTGCCACTAGCGGGAGGGGGCTACGAGCAGTACTTC	CASSVPLAGGGYEQYF
TRBJ2-2	TRBV5-4	13	many	.	TGTGCCAGTACAGGAGTTAAGACCGGGGAGCTGTTTTTT	CASTGVKTGELFF
TRBJ1-1	TRBV29-1	12	many	.	TGCAGCGTTGAATGGCGAACCACTGAAGCTTTCTTT	CSVEWRTTEAFF
TRBJ2-7	TRBV20-1	10	many	.	TGCAGTGCTCAAGGGGACGAGCAGTACTTC	CSAQGDEQYF
TRBJ1-5	TRBV19	17	.	TRBD1	TGTGCCAGTAGTGCGGGACAGGGGGCGGGTGGCAATCAGCCCCAGCATTTT	CASSAGQGAGGNQPQHF